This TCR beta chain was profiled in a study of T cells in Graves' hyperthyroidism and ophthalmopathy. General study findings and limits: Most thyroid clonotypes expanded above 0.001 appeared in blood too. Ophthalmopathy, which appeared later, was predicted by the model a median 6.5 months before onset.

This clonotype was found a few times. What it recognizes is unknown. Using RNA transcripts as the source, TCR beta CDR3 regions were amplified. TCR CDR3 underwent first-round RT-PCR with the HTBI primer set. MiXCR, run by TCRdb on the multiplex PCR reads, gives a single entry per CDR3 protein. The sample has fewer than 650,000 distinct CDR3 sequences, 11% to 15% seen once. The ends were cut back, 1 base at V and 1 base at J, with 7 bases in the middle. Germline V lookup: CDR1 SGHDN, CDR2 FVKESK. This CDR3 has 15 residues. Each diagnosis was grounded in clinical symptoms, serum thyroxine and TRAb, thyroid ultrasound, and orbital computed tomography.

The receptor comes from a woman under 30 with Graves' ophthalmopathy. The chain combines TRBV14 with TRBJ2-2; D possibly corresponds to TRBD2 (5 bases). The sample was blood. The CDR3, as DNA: TGTGCCAGCAGCCAAGTAGGAGGGAACACCGGGGAGCTGTTTTTT. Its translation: CASSQVGGNTGELFF.